This T cell receptor beta chain was captured in a study of breast tumors, draining lymph nodes, adjacent tissues. About this clonotype itself: Its antigen is still unknown. Mismatch with germline at one junction end may stem from a read error.

TCRdb re-called the multiplex PCR reads through MiXCR, storing one row per CDR3 protein. The repertoire consists of approximately 52,000 distinct CDR3 sequences, with less than 55% occurring once and the leading ten covering approximately 10%. Notes on the study in general: Findings are consistent with lymph node origin and intratumoral expansion of most tumor T cells. Compared with lymph nodes, tumors were less diverse; compared with nontumor tissue, more.

The CDR3 totals 13 residues. Sequencing used breast tumor tissue. The receptor was derived from a female donor with breast cancer. Some clones in this sample may be carry-over from other donors' samples. The V gene is TRBV12-3 or TRBV12-4, the J gene TRBJ1-6; 9 bases match TRBD1. The CDR3 spells CVSRGQGNSPLHF. The CDR3 region has the DNA TGTGTCAGCAGAGGACAGGGGAATTCGCCCCTCCACTTT.